This T cell receptor beta chain was captured in a study of T cells after yellow fever vaccination. Generation of TCR cDNA used 5'RACE template switching (which added a universal primer site and UMIs). TCRdb used MiXCR to reprocess the 5' RACE reads, holding one entry per CDR3 protein. The top ten clones hold over 13% of a sample with just under 600,000 distinct CDR3 sequences, 13% of them seen once. Overall study results and limits: A large majority of primary-vaccination clones showed up again after the booster (96% CD4, about 87% CD8). The CD4 compartment and the CD8 compartment contained a small share of clonotypes in common.

V lost 4 bases, J lost 5 bases, and 6 bases stayed unmatched. The CDR3 sequence is 14 residues long. This clonotype was found many times. The antigen is not known. The chain has TRBV12-3 or TRBV12-4 and TRBJ2-5, with 8 bases identical to TRBD1. This specimen was PBMCs, taken on the day of the yellow fever booster vaccination. The TCR sequence derives from a man aged 30-40 years who received the YFV17D yellow fever vaccine. The CDR3 DNA reads TGTGCCAGCAGTTCAACGACAGGGGCTGAGACCCAGTACTTC. This sequence encodes CASSSTTGAETQYF.